A single sample gave rise to the 14 T cell receptor beta chains below, sequenced in a study of tumor-infiltrating lymphocytes in localized non-small cell lung cancer. Sequencing was performed with immunoSEQ multiplex PCR; in TCRdb, only in-frame clones are kept and a portion is missing. The sample gives almost 5,000 clones, roughly two thirds of which show up once; 60% to 65% is in the top ten. The sample taken for sequencing was lung tumor tissue. The source of these receptors is a human donor with non-small cell lung cancer.

The CDR3 DNA reads TGTGCCAGCTCACCACGAGGGAGCCTCTGGAACACTGAAGCTTTCTTT. This codes for CASSPRGSLWNTEAFF. This chain connects TRBV18 to TRBJ1-1, with D hard to call. The CDR3 covers 16 residues. V was trimmed by 1 base and J by 1 base, leaving 13 bases between them. Germline V CDR1 and CDR2: KGHSH, LQKENI.

The chain recombines TRBV7-2 with TRBJ2-3; D is uncertain. The V end was cut by 5 bases, the J end by 1 base, with 13 bases between. In germline, CDR1 is SGHTA, CDR2 FQGNSA. This CDR3 spans 15 amino acids. The CDR3 DNA follows: TGTGCCAGCAGCGCCGCCGGAGTGGGCACAGATACGCAGTATTTT. The encoded protein is CASSAAGVGTDTQYF.

This clone has only one observation. The chain has TRBV11-2 and TRBJ2-3; 7 bases match TRBD2. V lost 5 bases, J lost 1 base, and 9 bases stayed unmatched. This CDR3 has 16 residues. The germline CDR1 and CDR2 sequences are SGHAT and FQNNGV. DNA of the CDR3: TGTGCCAGCAGCCGGAGCGGGATGGGTGGCACAGATACGCAGTATTTT. It specifies CASSRSGMGGTDTQYF.

The V and J genes are TRBV30 and TRBJ2-7, with D possibly matching TRBD1 (5 bases). Germline CDR1 is GTSNPN and CDR2 is SVGIG (reference sequence). Trimming shortened V by 1 base and J by 9 bases, and 10 bases separated the two germline ends. The CDR3 has 11 residues. The CDR3 is CAWSGQFGQYV. In DNA, the CDR3 is TGTGCCTGGAGTGGACAGTTCGGGCAGTACGTC.

This sequence joins TRBV14 and TRBJ1-3; D perhaps matches TRBD1 (6 bases). The CDR3 has 16 residues. Germline V CDR1 and CDR2: SGHDN, FVKESK. V was pared by 4 bases and J by 0 bases, with 13 bases between. This chain's CDR3 is CASSLRGGLSGNTIYF. The CDR3 coding sequence is TGTGCCAGCAGCCTCAGGGGAGGCCTCTCTGGAAACACCATATATTTT.

This clone was seen just once. The chain combines TRBV6-5 with TRBJ2-2; the match to TRBD2 covers 7 bases. The V gene end was trimmed by 6 bases and the J gene end by 5 bases; junction bases not matched to a gene: 6. This CDR3 is 14 amino acids long. The germline V gene encodes CDR1 MNHEY and CDR2 SVGAGI. CDR3 region: CASRGGGGTGELFF. The CDR3 DNA reads as TGTGCCAGCAGGGGCGGGGGAGGTACCGGGGAGCTGTTTTTT.

The chain combines TRBV6-5 with TRBJ1-3, with D unclear. Trimming left V 6 bases short and J 5 bases short, with 11 bases between. The CDR3 loop spans 13 amino acids. In germline, CDR1 is MNHEY, CDR2 SVGAGI. CDR3 amino acids: CASSLNLRNTIYF. In DNA form, the CDR3 reads TGTGCCAGCAGCCTGAACCTACGAAACACCATATATTTT.

This chain connects TRBV9 to TRBJ2-7; a weak D match, TRBD2 (5 bases). The germline CDR1 and CDR2 sequences are SGDLS and YYNGEE. This CDR3 is built from 14 residues. V was clipped by 2 bases and J by 7 bases, with 16 bases between them. The CDR3 reads CASSVSATTGEQYF. Written as DNA, the CDR3 is TGTGCCAGCAGCGTTTCCGCGACTACGGGGGAGCAGTACTTC.

CDR3 amino acids: CASSITNRAEQPQHF. The CDR3 coding sequence is TGTGCCAGTAGTATAACGAACAGGGCAGAGCAGCCCCAGCATTTT. This sequence joins TRBV19 and TRBJ1-5; possibly TRBD1 for D (6 bases). Trimming cost V 2 bases and J 7 bases, with 15 bases left between them. The CDR3 is 15 residues long. Germline V lookup: CDR1 LNHDA, CDR2 SQIVND (reference sequence).

The chain has TRBV7-6 and TRBJ2-1; 9 bases match TRBD2. The V gene's germline CDR1 is SGHVS and CDR2 FNYEAQ. The junction had 16 bases not matched to a gene; V was cut back by 1 base and J by 0 bases. CDR3 length equals 21 residues. Here the CDR3 DNA reads TGTGCCAGCAGCTTAGGGAGAGCTGAGACTAGCGGATTAAGCTCCTACAATGAGCAGTTCTTC. Its protein is CASSLGRAETSGLSSYNEQFF.

This rearrangement joins TRBV2 to TRBJ1-3; D not resolved. With 1 base removed from V and 9 bases from J, the gap between germline ends came to 19 bases. CDR1 and CDR2 (germline): SNHLY, FYNNEI. The CDR3 has 16 amino acids. The CDR3 DNA sequence: TGTGCCAGCAGTGAAGTGGGCCCGATATCGGCGGGCACCATATATTTT. This translates into CASSEVGPISAGTIYF.

This clone was counted between two and nine times. CDR3 sequence: CASSLEGGNTEAFF. The CDR3 DNA reads as TGTGCCAGCAGCTTAGAAGGGGGGAACACTGAAGCTTTCTTT. V and J are TRBV7-9 and TRBJ1-1, with D possibly TRBD1 on 6 matching bases. This CDR3 is built from 14 residues. Germline CDR1 and CDR2: SEHNR and FQNEAQ (reference sequence). Trimming cost V 1 base and J 1 base, with 7 bases left between them. Full variable domain (remainder filled in from reference TRBV7-9 and TRBJ1-1): DTGVSQNPRHKITKRGQNVTFRCDPISEHNRLYWYRQTLGQGPEFLTYFQNEAQLEKSRLLSDRFSAERPKGSFSTLEIQRTEQGDSAMYLCASSLEGGNTEAFFGQGTRLTVV.

A single count supports this clone. V is TRBV7-2 and J is TRBJ1-5; tentatively, D is TRBD1 (6 bases). Trimming took 5 bases from V and 2 from J, leaving 10 bases between them. Germline loops: CDR1 SGHTA, CDR2 FQGNSA. The CDR3 consists of 14 residues. CDR3: CASSAAGGNQPQHF. The CDR3 DNA follows: TGTGCCAGCAGCGCGGCAGGGGGCAATCAGCCCCAGCATTTT.

The chain has TRBV5-5 and TRBJ1-1; TRBD1 might be the D (5 bases). Trimming took 2 bases from V and 1 from J, leaving 9 bases between them. Germline lookup yields CDR1 SGHKS and CDR2 YYEKEE (reference sequence). This CDR3 has 14 amino acids. The CDR3 bases are TGTGCCAGCAGCTTAGGGACGTCGAACACTGAAGCTTTCTTT. It is translated as CASSLGTSNTEAFF.